The rows below give T cell receptor beta chains drawn from one sample of a study of PD-L1 blockade in urothelial cancer. The repertoire was sequenced with immunoSEQ multiplex PCR; TCRdb's copy has only in-frame clones and lacks some. The repertoire holds 20,000 to 30,000 clones, with 75% to 90% as singletons. Sequences were derived from PBMCs, sampled around atezolizumab (anti-PD-L1) treatment. These receptors were collected from a man in his 60s with urothelial cancer. CDR3s include the opening cysteine and the closing phenylalanine or tryptophan. The D gene is left open where the match is weak. A clone size is listed for some rows: how often the clone was seen (once, few, many), or a class if it is expanded.

j_gene	abundance	d_gene	v_gene	len	CDR3nt	CDR3aa
TRBJ2-7	.	TRBD2	TRBV19	15	TGTGCCAGTAGCCTAACTGGACTTGTCGGGAGGGAGCAGTACTTC	CASSLTGLVGREQYF
TRBJ2-7	.	TRBD1	TRBV11-3	14	TGTGCCAGCAGCCCCCGGACAGGGTACCACGAGCAGTACTTC	CASSPRTGYHEQYF
TRBJ1-4	.	.	TRBV15	13	TGTGCCACCAGCACCGGGACACTTGAAAAACTGTTTTTT	CATSTGTLEKLFF
TRBJ1-5	.	TRBD1	TRBV30	17	TGTGCCTGGAGTGTACTAGGCAGGGGGATTGGCAATCAGCCCCAGCATTTT	CAWSVLGRGIGNQPQHF
TRBJ2-1	.	TRBD2	TRBV5-6	19	TGTGCCAGCAGCCGGATAGCCGGACTAGCGGGAGGTGGGTACAATGAGCAGTTCTTC	CASSRIAGLAGGGYNEQFF
TRBJ1-1	.	TRBD1	TRBV6-5	16	TGTGCCAGCAGTTGGGGGACAGGGGGCAAGAACACTGAAGCTTTCTTT	CASSWGTGGKNTEAFF
TRBJ1-1	.	TRBD1	TRBV29-1	12	TGCAGCGGACGGACAGGGCGAACTGAAGCTTTCTTT	CSGRTGRTEAFF
TRBJ2-2	few	TRBD1	TRBV19	14	TGTGCCAGTAGGGGGGACAGTTACACCGGGGAGCTGTTTTTT	CASRGDSYTGELFF
TRBJ1-1	once	TRBD1	TRBV6-6	14	TGTGCCAGCAAAACAGGGGCCATGAACACTGAAGCTTTCTTT	CASKTGAMNTEAFF
TRBJ2-1	few	.	TRBV4-1	16	TGCGCCAGCAGCCAAGTAGACATTACCTCCTACAATGAGCAGTTCTTC	CASSQVDITSYNEQFF
TRBJ1-4	.	TRBD1	TRBV5-1	15	TGCGCCAGCAGCGAGGAGACAGGGAGAAATGAAAAACTGTTTTTT	CASSEETGRNEKLFF
TRBJ2-7	.	.	TRBV6-5	13	TGTGCCAGCACCCCTAGGGGCCTCTACGAGCAGTACTTC	CASTPRGLYEQYF
TRBJ2-7	.	.	TRBV7-6	13	TGTGCCAGCAGCTTACAACAAAACTACGAGCAGTACTTC	CASSLQQNYEQYF
TRBJ2-1	.	TRBD2	TRBV18	18	TGTGCCAGCTCCCTCTGGGCGGGGACTAGCGGGAGCGGCAATGAGCAGTTCTTC	CASSLWAGTSGSGNEQFF
TRBJ2-2	.	.	TRBV5-4	16	TGTGCCAGCAGACCGGGATTACCCGGAGGCACCGGGGAGCTGTTTTTT	CASRPGLPGGTGELFF
TRBJ1-1	few	.	TRBV30	11	TGTGCCTGGAGTGTTCGGGGGTTAGCTTTCTTT	CAWSVRGLAFF
TRBJ1-2	.	.	TRBV30	12	TGTGCCGGTTCTGGGGCAGTCTATGGCTACACCTTC	CAGSGAVYGYTF
TRBJ1-5	.	.	TRBV19	14	TGTGCCAGTAGTATAACCGGGGACAATCAGCCCCAGCATTTT	CASSITGDNQPQHF
TRBJ1-5	.	.	TRBV19	15	TGTGCCAGTAGTACCGGGACAACAGGTGGGCAGCCCCAGCATTTT	CASSTGTTGGQPQHF
TRBJ1-4	.	.	TRBV5-1	16	TGCGCCAGCAGCCCCATCTCGACAGGTGGAGTCGAAAAACTGTTTTTT	CASSPISTGGVEKLFF
TRBJ1-5	.	.	TRBV30	14	TGTGCCTGGAGTGTATCGGGGGTCGGTCAGCCCCAGCATTTT	CAWSVSGVGQPQHF
TRBJ1-4	.	.	TRBV2	14	TGTGCCAGCAGTGACAGGGTAACTAATGAAAAACTGTTTTTT	CASSDRVTNEKLFF
TRBJ2-3	.	.	TRBV5-1	16	TGCGCCAGCAGCTTGGGTCTCCCAGGAAGTGGAGATACGCAGTATTTT	CASSLGLPGSGDTQYF
TRBJ2-4	.	.	TRBV28	15	TGTGCCACCTGCGGGGGACACTCAGCCAAAAACATTCAGTACTTC	CATCGGHSAKNIQYF
TRBJ2-1	.	TRBD2	TRBV19	17	TGTGCCAGTAGTATCTCAGGACTAGCGGGGATCTACAATGAGCAGTTCTTC	CASSISGLAGIYNEQFF
TRBJ2-5	.	.	TRBV18	12	TGTGCCAGCTCACCCGACCAAGAGACCCAGTACTTC	CASSPDQETQYF
TRBJ1-2	.	TRBD1	TRBV6-1	16	TGTGCCAGCAGTGTCCCACCGGACAGGGGGATCCGTGGCTACACCTTC	CASSVPPDRGIRGYTF